The source of this T cell receptor (beta chain) is a study of cytomegalovirus exposure and HLA in healthy donors. Findings and limits, study-wide: Through in vitro validation, three CMV-associated chains were shown to be specific for CMV antigens. A further, later analysis showed that HLA-associated TCR beta chains (compared with equally common others) were more clonally expanded. The study designated about 160 TCR beta chains cytomegalovirus-associated.

Donors likely had unrecorded immune exposures despite being nominally healthy when sampled. The table lists this clone with a count of one. The antigen is unknown. The PCR ran on 60 Vbeta and 13 Jbeta primers. TCRdb's table, derived via immunoSEQ multiplex PCR, lists solely in-frame clones and lacks some. Found here are some 140,000 clones, about 81% of them singletons; the top ten hold 8.1%. Trimming cost V 0 bases and J 4 bases; bases outside gene matches: 4. CDR3 size: 17 residues. CDR1 SGHVS and CDR2 FNYEAQ come from the germline V gene. The TCR comes from a woman between 50 and 59 years old in good health and CMV-seropositive. Material for sequencing was PBMCs. The rearrangement uses TRBV7-6 and TRBJ2-3; 13 bases agree with TRBD2. CDR3 in amino acids: CASSLAGLAGLADTQYF. In DNA, the CDR3 is TGTGCCAGCAGCTTAGCGGGACTAGCGGGGCTGGCAGATACGCAGTATTTT.